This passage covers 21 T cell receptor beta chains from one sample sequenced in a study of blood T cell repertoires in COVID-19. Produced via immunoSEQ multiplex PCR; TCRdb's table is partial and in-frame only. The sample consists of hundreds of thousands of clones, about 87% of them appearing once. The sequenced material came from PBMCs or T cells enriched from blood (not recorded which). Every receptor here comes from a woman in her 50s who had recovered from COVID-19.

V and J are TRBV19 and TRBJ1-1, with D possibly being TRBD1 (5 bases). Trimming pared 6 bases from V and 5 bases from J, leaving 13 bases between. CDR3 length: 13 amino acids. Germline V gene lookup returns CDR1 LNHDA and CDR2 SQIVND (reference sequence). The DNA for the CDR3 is TGTGCCAGTAGAATTGGGGCCGGGACTGAAGCTTTCTTT. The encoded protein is CASRIGAGTEAFF.

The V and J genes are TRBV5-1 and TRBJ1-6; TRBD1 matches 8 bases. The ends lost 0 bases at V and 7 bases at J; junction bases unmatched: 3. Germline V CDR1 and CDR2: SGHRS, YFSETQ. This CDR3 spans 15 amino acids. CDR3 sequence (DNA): TGCGCCAGCAGCTTGGGGCAGGGGGCGAATTCACCCCTCCACTTT. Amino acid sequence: CASSLGQGANSPLHF. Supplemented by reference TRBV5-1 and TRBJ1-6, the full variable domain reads KAGVTQTPRYLIKTRGQQVTLSCSPISGHRSVSWYQQTPGQGLQFLFEYFSETQRNKGNFPGRFSGRQFSNSRSEMNVSTLELGDSALYLCASSLGQGANSPLHFGNGTRLTVT.

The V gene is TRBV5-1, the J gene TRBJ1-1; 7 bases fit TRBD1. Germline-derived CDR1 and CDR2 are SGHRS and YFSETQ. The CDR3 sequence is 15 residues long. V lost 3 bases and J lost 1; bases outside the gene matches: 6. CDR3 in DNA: TGCGCCAGCAGCTCGACCGGGACAGAGAACACTGAAGCTTTCTTT. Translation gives CASSSTGTENTEAFF.

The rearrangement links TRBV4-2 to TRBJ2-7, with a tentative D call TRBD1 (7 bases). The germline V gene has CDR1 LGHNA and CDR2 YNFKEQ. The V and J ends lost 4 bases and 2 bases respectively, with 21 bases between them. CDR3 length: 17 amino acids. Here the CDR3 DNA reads TGTGCCAGCAGCCCAGATGGAGGGACAGCTTACCCCTACGAGCAGTACTTC. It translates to CASSPDGGTAYPYEQYF.

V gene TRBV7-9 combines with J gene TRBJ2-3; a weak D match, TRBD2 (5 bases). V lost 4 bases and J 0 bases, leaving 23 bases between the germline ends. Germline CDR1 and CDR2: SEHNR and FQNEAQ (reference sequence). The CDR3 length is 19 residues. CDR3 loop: CASSSRIVSGESSTDTQYF. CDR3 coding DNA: TGTGCCAGCAGCTCTCGAATCGTGAGCGGCGAATCTAGCACAGATACGCAGTATTTT.

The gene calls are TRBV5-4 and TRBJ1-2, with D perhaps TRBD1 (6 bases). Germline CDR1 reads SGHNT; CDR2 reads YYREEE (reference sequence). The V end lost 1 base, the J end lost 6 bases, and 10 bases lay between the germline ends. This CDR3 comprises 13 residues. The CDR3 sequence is CASSLKQGNGYTF. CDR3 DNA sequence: TGTGCCAGCAGCTTGAAACAGGGTAATGGCTACACCTTC.

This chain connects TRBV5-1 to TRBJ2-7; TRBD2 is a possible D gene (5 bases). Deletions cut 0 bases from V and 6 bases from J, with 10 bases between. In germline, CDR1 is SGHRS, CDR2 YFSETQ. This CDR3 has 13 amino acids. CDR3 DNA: TGCGCCAGCAGCTTGGGTGGGAGTTCCGAGCAGTACTTC. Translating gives CASSLGGSSEQYF.

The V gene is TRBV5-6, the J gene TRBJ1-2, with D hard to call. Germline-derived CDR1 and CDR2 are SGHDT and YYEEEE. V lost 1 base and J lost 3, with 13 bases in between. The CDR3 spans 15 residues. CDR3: CASSLRGLVDYGYTF. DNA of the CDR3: TGTGCCAGCAGCTTGCGAGGTTTAGTAGACTATGGCTACACCTTC.

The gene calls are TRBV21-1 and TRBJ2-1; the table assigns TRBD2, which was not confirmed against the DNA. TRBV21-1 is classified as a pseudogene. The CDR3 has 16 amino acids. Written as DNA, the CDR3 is TGTGCCAGCAGCCACTTAGCGGGAGGGCCTTTTGATGAGCAGTTCTTC. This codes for CASSHLAGGPFDEQFF.

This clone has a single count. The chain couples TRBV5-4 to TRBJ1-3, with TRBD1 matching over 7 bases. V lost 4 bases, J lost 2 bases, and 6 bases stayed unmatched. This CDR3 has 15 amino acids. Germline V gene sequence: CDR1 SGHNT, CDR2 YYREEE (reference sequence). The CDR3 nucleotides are TGTGCCAGCAGCCCCGATACAGGGGCTGGAAACACCATATATTTT. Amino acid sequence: CASSPDTGAGNTIYF. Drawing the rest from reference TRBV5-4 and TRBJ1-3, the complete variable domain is ETGVTQSPTHLIKTRGQQVTLRCSSQSGHNTVSWYQQALGQGPQFIFQYYREEENGRGNFPPRFSGLQFPNYSSELNVNALELDDSALYLCASSPDTGAGNTIYFGEGSWLTVV.

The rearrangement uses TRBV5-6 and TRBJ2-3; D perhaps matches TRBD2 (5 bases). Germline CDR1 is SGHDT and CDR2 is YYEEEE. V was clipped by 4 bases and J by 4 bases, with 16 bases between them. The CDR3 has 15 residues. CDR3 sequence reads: CASSPIWRSSDTQYF. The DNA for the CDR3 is TGTGCCAGCAGCCCAATCTGGAGGAGTTCAGATACGCAGTATTTT.

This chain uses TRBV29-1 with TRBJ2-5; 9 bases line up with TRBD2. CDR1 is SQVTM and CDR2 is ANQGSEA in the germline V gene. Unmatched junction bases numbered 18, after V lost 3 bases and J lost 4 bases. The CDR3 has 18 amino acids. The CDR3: CSVESSGNGNPSLETQYF. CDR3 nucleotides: TGCAGCGTTGAGTCTAGCGGGAACGGTAATCCGTCTCTAGAGACCCAGTACTTC. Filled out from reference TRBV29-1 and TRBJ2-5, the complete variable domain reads SAVISQKPSRDICQRGTSLTIQCQVDSQVTMMFWYRQQPGQSLTLIATANQGSEATYESGFVIDKFPISRPNLTFSTLTVSNMSPEDSSIYLCSVESSGNGNPSLETQYFGPGTRLLVL.

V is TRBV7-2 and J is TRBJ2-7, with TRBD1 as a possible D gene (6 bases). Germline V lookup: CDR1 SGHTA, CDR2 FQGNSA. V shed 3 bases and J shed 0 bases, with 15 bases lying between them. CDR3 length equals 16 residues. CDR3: CASSFPGALPSYEQYF. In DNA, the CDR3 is TGTGCCAGCAGCTTCCCAGGGGCGCTCCCCTCCTACGAGCAGTACTTC.

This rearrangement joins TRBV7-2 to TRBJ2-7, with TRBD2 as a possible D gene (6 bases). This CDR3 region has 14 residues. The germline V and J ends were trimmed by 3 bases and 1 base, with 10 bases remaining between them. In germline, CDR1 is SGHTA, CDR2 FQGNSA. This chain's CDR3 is CASSFGGRSYEQYF. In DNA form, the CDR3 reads TGTGCCAGCAGCTTCGGGGGAAGGTCCTACGAGCAGTACTTC.

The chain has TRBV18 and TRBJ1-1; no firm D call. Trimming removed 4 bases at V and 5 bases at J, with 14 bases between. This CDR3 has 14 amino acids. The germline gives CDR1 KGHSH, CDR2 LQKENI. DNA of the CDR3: TGTGCCAGCTCACGTCAGAGCGGTTGGACTGAAGCTTTCTTT. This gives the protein CASSRQSGWTEAFF.

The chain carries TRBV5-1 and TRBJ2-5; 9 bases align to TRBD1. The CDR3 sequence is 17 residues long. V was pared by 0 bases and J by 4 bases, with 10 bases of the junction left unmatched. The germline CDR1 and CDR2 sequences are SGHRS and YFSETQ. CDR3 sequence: CASSLGGTGFGSETQYF. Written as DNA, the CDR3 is TGCGCCAGCAGCTTGGGCGGGACAGGGTTCGGGTCAGAGACCCAGTACTTC. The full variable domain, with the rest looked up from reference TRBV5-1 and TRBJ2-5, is KAGVTQTPRYLIKTRGQQVTLSCSPISGHRSVSWYQQTPGQGLQFLFEYFSETQRNKGNFPGRFSGRQFSNSRSEMNVSTLELGDSALYLCASSLGGTGFGSETQYFGPGTRLLVL.

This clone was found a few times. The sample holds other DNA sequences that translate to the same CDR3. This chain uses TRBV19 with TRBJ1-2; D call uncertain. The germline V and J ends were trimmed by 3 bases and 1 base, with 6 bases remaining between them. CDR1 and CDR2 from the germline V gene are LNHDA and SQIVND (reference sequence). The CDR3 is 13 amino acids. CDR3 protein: CASSISDNYGYTF. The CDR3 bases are TGTGCCAGTAGTATCTCAGATAACTATGGCTACACCTTC. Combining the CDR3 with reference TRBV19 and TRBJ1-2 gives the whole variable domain DGGITQSPKYLFRKEGQNVTLSCEQNLNHDAMYWYRQDPGQGLRLIYYSQIVNDFQKGDIAEGYSVSREKKESFPLTVTSAQKNPTAFYLCASSISDNYGYTFGSGTRLTVV.

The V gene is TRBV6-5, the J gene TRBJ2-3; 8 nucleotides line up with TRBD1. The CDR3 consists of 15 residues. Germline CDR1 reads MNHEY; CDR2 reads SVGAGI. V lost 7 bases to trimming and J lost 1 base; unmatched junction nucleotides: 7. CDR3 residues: CASNWAGGRTDTQYF. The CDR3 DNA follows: TGTGCCAGCAACTGGGCAGGGGGCCGCACAGATACGCAGTATTTT.

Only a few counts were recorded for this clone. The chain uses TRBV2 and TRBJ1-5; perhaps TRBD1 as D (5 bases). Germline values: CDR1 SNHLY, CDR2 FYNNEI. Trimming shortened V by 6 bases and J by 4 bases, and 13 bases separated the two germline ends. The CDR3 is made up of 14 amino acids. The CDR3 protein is CASRGEVHNQPQHF. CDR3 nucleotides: TGTGCCAGCAGGGGGGAGGTCCATAATCAGCCCCAGCATTTT.

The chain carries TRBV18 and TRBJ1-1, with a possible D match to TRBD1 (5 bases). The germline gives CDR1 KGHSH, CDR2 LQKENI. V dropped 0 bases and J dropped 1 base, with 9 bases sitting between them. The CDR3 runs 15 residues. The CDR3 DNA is TGTGCCAGCTCACCACCGAAAGGACAGAACACTGAAGCTTTCTTT. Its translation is CASSPPKGQNTEAFF.

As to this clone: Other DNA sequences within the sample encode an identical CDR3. CDR3 in DNA: TGTGCCAGCGGCGGAAGCTCCTACAATGAGCAGTTCTTC. Translating gives CASGGSSYNEQFF. The rearrangement links TRBV12-3 or TRBV12-4 to TRBJ2-1, with D hard to call. The CDR3 totals 13 residues. V gave up 8 bases and J gave up 0 bases, with 8 bases separating them.